This TCR beta chain was captured by sequencing in a study of blood T cell repertoires in COVID-19 (TCRdb year 2020). Study-level background: The collaborator samples originated in the United States, Italy and Spain and spanned the acute and convalescent phases of COVID-19. The prospective study material was composed of cDNA or gDNA derived from T cells, B-cell-depleted T cells, or PBMCs. The dataset comprised deeply sampled blood TCRbeta repertoires from subjects exposed to, actively infected with, or recovered from COVID-19. The repertoires were released in a freely available public database meant as a resource for research on the immune response to SARS-CoV-2. Samples were obtained from the ongoing ImmuneRACE study (first 160 participants) and from about 1,300 subjects provided by 6 global collaborators. Sample metadata almost always included a de-identified subject ID, COVID-19 status, age in years and sex. Where available, HLA class I and class II types were obtained from metadata supplied by the sample provider rather than from assay-based typing. Here is what the overall study found, with its caveats: How much clinical and demographic metadata was included differed by source and by participant, and the metadata was provided uncurated.

Collaborating institutions collected whole blood in K2EDTA tubes following their own protocols. For TCRbeta analysis, collaborators shipped samples as frozen whole blood, isolated PBMCs, or DNA extracted from either of those sample types. Concerning this clone: Its antigen is unknown. No per-base quality is available; no much larger clone lies one base away.

In the germline V gene, CDR1 corresponds to SGHRS and CDR2 to YFSETQ. Taken from cysteine to phenylalanine, the CDR3 has 16 residues. Only CDR3 DNA is held: 48 bases, read in frame from base 1. Trimming costs V 1 base and J 5 bases, and their ends lie 16 bases apart. TCRbeta CDR3 regions were amplified from genomic DNA by means of the immunoSEQ Assay, a bias-controlled multiplex PCR. As for the authors' bioinformatics: Within the assay, amplification of reference gene primers was used to estimate how many nucleated cells each sample contained. To quantify the absolute abundance of each unique TCRbeta CDR3 rearrangement, sequence reads were collapsed and filtered. For each sample, productive Simpson clonality was calculated as the square root of Simpson's diversity index over productive rearrangements. TCRdb limited this immuneACCESS table to in-frame rearrangements with V and J called. A share of clones is missing; checked studies link under half to unresolved V genes, and the rest is unexplained. The DNA gave D and trimming, while V, J and clone size come from that table. Counted in this sample were approximately 210,000 clones; roughly four fifths of them appeared once. The ten largest clonotypes hold approximately 8% of the sample.

The chain uses TRBV5-1 and TRBJ2-1; TRBD2 is possibly the D segment (6 matching bases). This TCR was recovered from a woman aged 50 to 60 with active or convalescent COVID-19. The sequencing input was peripheral blood. The CDR3 is CASSLTSPGSHNEQFF. The base sequence is TGCGCCAGCAGCTTGACTAGCCCGGGATCCCACAATGAGCAGTTCTTC.